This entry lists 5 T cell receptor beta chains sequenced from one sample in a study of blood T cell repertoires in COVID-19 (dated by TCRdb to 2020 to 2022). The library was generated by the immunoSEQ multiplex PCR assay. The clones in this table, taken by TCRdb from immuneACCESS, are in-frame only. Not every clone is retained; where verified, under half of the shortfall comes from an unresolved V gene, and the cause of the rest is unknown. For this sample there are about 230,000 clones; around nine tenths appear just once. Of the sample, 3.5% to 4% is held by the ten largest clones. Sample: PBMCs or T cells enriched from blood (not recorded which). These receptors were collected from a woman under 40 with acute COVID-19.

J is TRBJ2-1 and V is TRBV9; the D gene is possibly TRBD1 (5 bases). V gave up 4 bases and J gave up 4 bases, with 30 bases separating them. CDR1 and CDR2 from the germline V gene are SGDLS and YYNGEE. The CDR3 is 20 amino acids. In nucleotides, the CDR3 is TGTGCCAGCAGCTCCCTCTTCAGGGTCAATTCGGAGATCCGGTACAATGAGCAGTTCTTC. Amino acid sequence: CASSSLFRVNSEIRYNEQFF.

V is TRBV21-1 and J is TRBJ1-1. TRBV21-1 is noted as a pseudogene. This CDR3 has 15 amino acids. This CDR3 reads CASSLGGALNTEAFF. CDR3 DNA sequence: TGTGCCAGCAGCCTCGGGGGGGCATTGAACACTGAAGCTTTCTTT.

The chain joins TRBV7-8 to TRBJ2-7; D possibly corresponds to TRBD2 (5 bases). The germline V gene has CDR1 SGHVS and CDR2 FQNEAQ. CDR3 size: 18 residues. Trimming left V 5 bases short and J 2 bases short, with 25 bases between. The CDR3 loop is CASSKNRGEWGDPYEQYF. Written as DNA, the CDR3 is TGTGCCAGCAGCAAAAACCGCGGAGAATGGGGAGACCCCTACGAGCAGTACTTC.

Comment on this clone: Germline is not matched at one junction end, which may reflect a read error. CDR3: CASSLTGGAF. CDR3 nucleotides: TGCGCCAGCAGCTTAACTGGGGGGGCCTTT. The chain employs TRBV5-1 and TRBJ1-6; TRBD1 is a possible D gene (6 bases). CDR1 and CDR2 (germline): SGHRS, YFSETQ. The CDR3 sequence is 10 residues long.

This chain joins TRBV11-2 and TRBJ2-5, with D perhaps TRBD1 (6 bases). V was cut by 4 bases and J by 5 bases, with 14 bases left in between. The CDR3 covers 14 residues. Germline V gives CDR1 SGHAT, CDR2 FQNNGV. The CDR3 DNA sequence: TGTGCCAGCAGCTCACGGACAGCTATGGAGACCCAGTACTTC. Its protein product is CASSSRTAMETQYF.